A single T cell receptor beta chain is shown here with its context. The data belong to a study of blood T cell repertoires in COVID-19. The overall study: Samples taken during acute and convalescent COVID-19 were collected in the United States, Italy and Spain. From T cells, B-cell-depleted T cells, or PBMCs came the material, which was cDNA or gDNA.

This CDR3 is built from 15 residues. V shed 4 bases, J shed 0 bases, and the junction held 5 bases outside the gene matches. Germline lookup yields CDR1 LGHNA and CDR2 YNFKEQ. Original processing notes: Reference gene primer amplification gave nucleated cell count estimates. The protocol was immunoSEQ multiplex PCR, while the TCRdb copy is restricted to in-frame clones and leaves out a portion. Clone size and the V and J calls come from that table; the DNA yielded D and trimming. This sample has some 270,000 clones, with around nine tenths found just once. The specimen was peripheral blood. The TCR originated in a man aged 45 to 65 with acute or convalescent COVID-19. This chain links TRBV4-2 with TRBJ1-1; 7 positions match TRBD1. The CDR3 protein is CASSPGQVVNTEAFF. The CDR3 nucleotides read TGTGCCAGCAGCCCCGGACAGGTGGTGAACACTGAAGCTTTCTTT.